The clone carrying this T cell receptor (beta chain) was counted between two and nine times. Antigen unknown. Assembly of TCR beta libraries relied on iRepertoire HTBI primers together with Arm-PCR of CDR3 regions. Original processing methods: In the combined samples, 55 to 75 TRBV and 14 to 15 TRBJ segments were identified. TCRdb itself ran the multiplex PCR reads through MiXCR, one entry per CDR3 protein. The V and J calls here are based on TCRdb, not the publication. The sample records 400,000 to 500,000 distinct CDR3 sequences, 20% to 25% being singletons. This record belongs to a study of regulatory T cells in long-lasting Graves disease. Overall study findings and caveats: Reduced TCR diversity was observed in persistent Graves' patients versus newly diagnosed patients. Having few samples may have compromised the accuracy.

The time point was: persistent/refractory GD, antithyroid drugs over 5 years with positive TRAb. From PBMCs, RNA was extracted and then used to make the TCR library. Here the sequenced sample was peripheral blood mononuclear cells (PBMCs), taken when the disease was refractory, from a patient treated with antithyroid drugs. The TCR comes from a female donor with Graves disease.

For the CDR3, the DNA is TGTGCCACCAGCACCGACAGGGACGACAACGTCCTGACTTTC. Translation gives CATSTDRDDNVLTF. The rearrangement links TRBV15 to TRBJ2-6, with 7 bases fitting TRBD1. Trimming took 4 bases from V and 9 from J; bases not matched to a gene: 6. The CDR3 totals 14 residues. Germline CDR1 reads LNHNV; CDR2 reads YYDKDF (reference sequence).